Presented here are 23 T cell receptor beta chains from one specimen sequenced in a study of cytomegalovirus exposure and HLA in healthy donors. Researchers ran the PCR with 60 Vbeta and 13 Jbeta primers. The assay was immunoSEQ multiplex PCR, and TCRdb's table has in-frame clones only and misses some. The repertoire consists of some 120,000 clones, with 80% to 85% occurring once and the leading ten covering under 4%. Sequencing was done on a sample of PBMCs. The receptors derive from a woman in her 30s in good health and CMV-seronegative.

J is TRBJ2-2 and V is TRBV4-1, with 11 positions matching TRBD2. This CDR3 has 20 residues. CDR1 is MGHRA, CDR2 YSYEKL, per germline. With 1 base clipped from V and 2 bases from J, the junction kept 12 bases outside the gene matches. CDR3 DNA: TGCGCCAGCAGCCAAGTGGCGGTGGCTAGCGGGAGGATAAACACCGGGGAGCTGTTTTTT. This sequence encodes CASSQVAVASGRINTGELFF.

The chain links TRBV4-1 to TRBJ1-5; possibly TRBD1 for D (6 bases). With 4 bases removed from V and 5 bases from J, the gap between germline ends came to 12 bases. Germline CDR1 and CDR2: MGHRA and YSYEKL. The CDR3 is 14 amino acids. The CDR3 reads CASSPSTGYQPQHF. Here the CDR3 DNA reads TGCGCCAGCAGCCCCTCGACAGGCTATCAGCCCCAGCATTTT.

The V call is TRBV5-6, the J call TRBJ2-1; 12 nucleotides line up with TRBD2. After removal of 3 bases from V and 10 bases from J, the junction contained 2 bases not matched to a gene. The CDR3 runs to 13 residues. Germline V lookup: CDR1 SGHDT, CDR2 YYEEEE. The CDR3 DNA reads as TGTGCCAGCAGCTGGGGGACTAGCGGGGAGCAGTTCTTC. Its protein product is CASSWGTSGEQFF.

This clone was recorded only once. Written as DNA, the CDR3 is TGTGCCAGCAGCCCGAGGGACTTAGTCTACGAGCAGTACTTC. Translating gives CASSPRDLVYEQYF. The V and J genes are TRBV7-9 and TRBJ2-7, with D possibly TRBD2 on 6 matching bases. V was cut by 5 bases and J by 3 bases, with 14 bases left in between. This CDR3 contains 14 residues. CDR1 is SEHNR and CDR2 is FQNEAQ in the germline V gene (reference sequence).

This rearrangement joins TRBV5-1 to TRBJ2-7; the D gene is possibly TRBD1 (5 bases). From germline, CDR1 is SGHRS and CDR2 YFSETQ. V shed 3 bases and J shed 3 bases, with 13 bases lying between them. The CDR3 totals 14 residues. CDR3 in DNA: TGCGCCAGCAGCTCAAGCCTAACAGGCTACGAGCAGTACTTC. Amino acids: CASSSSLTGYEQYF.

This clone was counted a few times. The chain employs TRBV6-5 and TRBJ1-1; D call uncertain. V was trimmed by 0 bases and J by 2 bases, leaving 4 bases between them. This CDR3 contains 13 residues. Germline V gene lookup returns CDR1 MNHEY and CDR2 SVGAGI. CDR3 coding DNA: TGTGCCAGCAGTTACTCGACTAACACTGAAGCTTTCTTT. Its translation is CASSYSTNTEAFF.

This clone was detected only once. CDR3 amino acids: CASSLWRGPVEQYF. CDR3 sequence (DNA): TGTGCCAGCAGTTTATGGCGTGGGCCAGTCGAGCAGTACTTC. V is TRBV27 and J is TRBJ2-7; D call uncertain. The CDR3 covers 14 residues. Trimming cost V 1 base and J 6 bases, with 13 bases left between them. The germline gives CDR1 MNHEY, CDR2 SMNVEV (reference sequence).

The V call is TRBV21-1, the J call TRBJ1-5. TRBV21-1 is termed a pseudogene. CDR3 length: 15 residues. The CDR3 sequence: CASSPWGGRGVPQHF. In DNA form, the CDR3 reads TGTGCCAGCAGCCCGTGGGGGGGGAGAGGTGTACCCCAGCATTTT.

This sequence joins TRBV25-1 and TRBJ2-2; the D gene is possibly TRBD2 (6 bases). V dropped 3 bases and J dropped 3 bases, with 8 bases sitting between them. This CDR3 is 14 amino acids long. Germline loops: CDR1 MGHDK, CDR2 SYGVNS. As DNA, the CDR3 is TGTGCCAGCAGTGACGGGACTTACACCGGGGAGCTGTTTTTT. It is translated as CASSDGTYTGELFF. The whole variable domain, filled in from reference TRBV25-1 and TRBJ2-2, reads EADIYQTPRYLVIGTGKKITLECSQTMGHDKMYWYQQDPGMELHLIHYSYGVNSTEKGDLSSESTVSRIRTEHFPLTLESARPSHTSQYLCASSDGTYTGELFFGEGSRLTVL.

This clone was counted between two and nine times. The chain combines TRBV4-3 with TRBJ1-1; 7 bases match TRBD1. The CDR3 runs to 16 residues. Germline assignment: CDR1 LGHNA and CDR2 YSLEER. Trimming removed 1 base from V and 6 bases from J; junction bases left unmatched: 11. The CDR3 is CASSQAGRGGWAEAFF. The CDR3, as DNA: TGCGCCAGCAGCCAAGCGGGCAGAGGGGGCTGGGCTGAAGCTTTCTTT.

The CDR3 is CASRKLAPSSYNEQFF. Written as DNA, the CDR3 is TGTGCCAGCAGGAAACTAGCGCCCAGCTCCTACAATGAGCAGTTCTTC. V usage is TRBV27 and J usage is TRBJ2-1; 7 positions agree with TRBD2. The trim removed 6 bases at V and 0 bases at J, leaving 8 bases unmatched. Per the germline V gene, CDR1 is MNHEY and CDR2 is SMNVEV (reference sequence). This CDR3 has 16 amino acids.

The chain joins TRBV6-1 to TRBJ2-1; 9 bases match TRBD2. The length of the CDR3 is 15 residues. Germline CDR1 reads MNHNS; CDR2 reads SASEGT. The trim removed 3 bases at V and 6 bases at J, leaving 6 bases unmatched. The CDR3 nucleotides are TGTGCCAGCAGTGACTTAGCGGGAGCCGTCAATGAGCAGTTCTTC. Translating gives CASSDLAGAVNEQFF.

The rearrangement uses TRBV28 and TRBJ2-3; 16 positions match TRBD2. CDR3 length equals 17 residues. Germline V lookup: CDR1 MDHEN, CDR2 SYDVKM. V dropped 10 bases and J dropped 5; count of bases not matched to a gene: 12. The CDR3 is CATSGTSGRASKDTQYF. The CDR3 nucleotides read TGTGCCACCAGCGGGACTAGCGGGAGGGCCTCCAAAGATACGCAGTATTTT. Looking up the rest from reference TRBV28 and TRBJ2-3 gives the full variable domain: DVKVTQSSRYLVKRTGEKVFLECVQDMDHENMFWYRQDPGLGLRLIYFSYDVKMKEKGDIPEGYSVSREKKERFSLILESASTNQTSMYLCATSGTSGRASKDTQYFGPGTRLTVL.

This clone turned up a few times. V is TRBV5-1 and J is TRBJ2-7; D gene ambiguous. CDR3 length: 15 amino acids. V was trimmed by 8 bases and J by 4 bases, leaving 22 bases between them. In germline, CDR1 is SGHRS, CDR2 YFSETQ. The DNA of the CDR3 is TGCGCCAGTTTTTTCAAGCAGAAGGCGGCATACGAGCAGTACTTC. Protein product: CASFFKQKAAYEQYF.

The V call is TRBV10-1, the J call TRBJ2-2; unclear D gene. Trimming removed 3 bases at V and 5 bases at J, with 7 bases between. The V gene's germline CDR1 is WNHNN and CDR2 SYGVQD (reference sequence). The CDR3 is 13 residues long. The CDR3 DNA reads as TGCGCCAGCAGTGAAACAGCAACCGGGGAGCTGTTTTTT. As protein: CASSETATGELFF.

The genes are TRBV30 and TRBJ2-3, with TRBD2 matching 7 bases. Germline lookup yields CDR1 GTSNPN and CDR2 SVGIG (reference sequence). V was clipped by 0 bases and J by 4 bases; unmatched bases: 7. The CDR3 totals 15 residues. This chain's CDR3 is CAWSVGGSGSDTQYF. CDR3 sequence (DNA): TGTGCCTGGAGTGTAGGCGGGAGTGGCTCAGATACGCAGTATTTT.

The chain combines TRBV10-3 with TRBJ2-1; 7 bases are shared with TRBD2. With 4 bases clipped from V and 8 bases from J, the junction kept 8 bases outside the gene matches. The CDR3 contains 14 residues. Germline V gene lookup returns CDR1 ENHRY and CDR2 SYGVKD. This CDR3 reads CAISGAGEGDEQFF. The DNA of the CDR3 is TGTGCCATCAGTGGGGCGGGAGAGGGCGATGAGCAGTTCTTC.

The rearrangement links TRBV28 to TRBJ2-1; D unclear. From germline, CDR1 is MDHEN and CDR2 SYDVKM. Trimming cost V 3 bases and J 0 bases, with 9 bases left between them. The CDR3 runs 15 residues. CDR3 in DNA: TGTGCCAGCAGTTTTGACACCAGCTCCTACAATGAGCAGTTCTTC. This codes for CASSFDTSSYNEQFF.

The chain combines TRBV28 with TRBJ1-4, with TRBD1 matching over 7 bases. V was clipped by 4 bases and J by 5 bases; unmatched bases: 13. The CDR3 has 17 amino acids. CDR1 and CDR2 (germline): MDHEN, SYDVKM. CDR3 nucleotides: TGTGCCAGCAGTTCGCCTTATCACAGGGGCGGGAATGAAAAACTGTTTTTT. This encodes CASSSPYHRGGNEKLFF.

This chain links TRBV27 with TRBJ2-7; 11 bases map to TRBD2. Losses at the gene ends were 6 bases for V and 6 bases for J; bases not matched to a gene: 13. The CDR3 spans 16 residues. From germline, CDR1 is MNHEY and CDR2 SMNVEV (reference sequence). As DNA, the CDR3 is TGTGCCAGCAGGAGTTCCCAACTAGCGGGAGTTTCCGAGCAGTACTTC. This translates into CASRSSQLAGVSEQYF.

In nucleotides, the CDR3 is TGCGCCAGCAGCTTGGCATCACAGGGGAGCACAGATACGCAGTATTTT. Protein product: CASSLASQGSTDTQYF. The J gene is TRBJ2-3, the V gene TRBV5-1; 7 bases agree with TRBD1. The V gene end was trimmed by 0 bases and the J gene end by 0 bases; junction bases not matched to a gene: 4. From germline, CDR1 is SGHRS and CDR2 YFSETQ. CDR3 length equals 16 residues.

The chain recombines TRBV7-9 with TRBJ1-1; no reliable D call. The CDR3 spans 15 residues. Germline lookup yields CDR1 SEHNR and CDR2 FQNEAQ (reference sequence). The V and J ends lost 0 bases and 6 bases respectively, with 14 bases between them. The CDR3 protein is CASSLAFSHSPEAFF. CDR3 coding DNA: TGTGCCAGCAGCTTAGCGTTCAGTCATTCGCCTGAAGCTTTCTTT.

The J gene is TRBJ2-1, the V gene TRBV2; TRBD2 matches at 8 bases. CDR1 and CDR2 (germline): SNHLY, FYNNEI. The V segment lost 6 bases and the J segment 6 bases; nucleotides outside the gene matches: 4. This CDR3 has 13 residues. CDR3 bases: TGTGCCAGCAGCGCCGGGACTAGCAATGAGCAGTTCTTC. Amino acid sequence: CASSAGTSNEQFF.